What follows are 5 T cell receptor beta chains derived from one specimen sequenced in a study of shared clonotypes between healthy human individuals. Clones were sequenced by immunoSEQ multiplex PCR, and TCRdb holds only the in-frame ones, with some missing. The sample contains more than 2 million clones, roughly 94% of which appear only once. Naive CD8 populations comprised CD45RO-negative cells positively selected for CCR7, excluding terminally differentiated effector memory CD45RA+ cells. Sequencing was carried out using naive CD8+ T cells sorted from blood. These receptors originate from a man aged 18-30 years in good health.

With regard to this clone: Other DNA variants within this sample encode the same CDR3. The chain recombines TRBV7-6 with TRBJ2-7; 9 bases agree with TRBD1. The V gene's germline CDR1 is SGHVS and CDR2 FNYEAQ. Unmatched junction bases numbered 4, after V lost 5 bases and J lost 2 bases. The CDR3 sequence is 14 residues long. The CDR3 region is CASSPGQGAYEQYF. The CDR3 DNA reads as TGTGCCAGCAGCCCGGGACAGGGTGCCTACGAGCAGTACTTC.

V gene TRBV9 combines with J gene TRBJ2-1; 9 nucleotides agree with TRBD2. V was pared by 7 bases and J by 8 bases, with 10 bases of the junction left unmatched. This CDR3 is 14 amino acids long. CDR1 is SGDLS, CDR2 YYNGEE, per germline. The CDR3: CASGISGGRDEQFF. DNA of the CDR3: TGTGCCAGCGGAATTAGCGGGGGTCGCGATGAGCAGTTCTTC. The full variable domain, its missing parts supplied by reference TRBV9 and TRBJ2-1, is DSGVTQTPKHLITATGQRVTLRCSPRSGDLSVYWYQQSLDQGLQFLIQYYNGEERAKGNILERFSAQQFPDLHSELNLSSLELGDSALYFCASGISGGRDEQFFGPGTRLTVL.

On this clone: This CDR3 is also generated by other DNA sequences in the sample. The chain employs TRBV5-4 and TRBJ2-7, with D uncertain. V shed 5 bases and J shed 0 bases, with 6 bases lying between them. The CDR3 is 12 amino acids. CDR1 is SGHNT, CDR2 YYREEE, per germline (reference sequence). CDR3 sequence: CASSANSYEQYF. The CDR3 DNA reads TGTGCCAGCAGTGCAAACTCCTACGAGCAGTACTTC.

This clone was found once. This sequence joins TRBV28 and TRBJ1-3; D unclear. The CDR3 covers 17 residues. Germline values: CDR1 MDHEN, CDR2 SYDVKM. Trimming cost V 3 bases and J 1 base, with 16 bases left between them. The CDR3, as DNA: TGTGCCAGCAGTTTTGGTATCCAGGCACTTTCTGGAAACACCATATATTTT. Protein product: CASSFGIQALSGNTIYF.

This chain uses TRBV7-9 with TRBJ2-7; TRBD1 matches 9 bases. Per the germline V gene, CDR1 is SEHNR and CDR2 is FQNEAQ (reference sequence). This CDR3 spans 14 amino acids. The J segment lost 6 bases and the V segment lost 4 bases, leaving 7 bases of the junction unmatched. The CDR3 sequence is CASSSGQGLGEQYF. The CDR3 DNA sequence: TGTGCCAGCAGCTCGGGACAGGGCCTGGGCGAGCAGTACTTC.